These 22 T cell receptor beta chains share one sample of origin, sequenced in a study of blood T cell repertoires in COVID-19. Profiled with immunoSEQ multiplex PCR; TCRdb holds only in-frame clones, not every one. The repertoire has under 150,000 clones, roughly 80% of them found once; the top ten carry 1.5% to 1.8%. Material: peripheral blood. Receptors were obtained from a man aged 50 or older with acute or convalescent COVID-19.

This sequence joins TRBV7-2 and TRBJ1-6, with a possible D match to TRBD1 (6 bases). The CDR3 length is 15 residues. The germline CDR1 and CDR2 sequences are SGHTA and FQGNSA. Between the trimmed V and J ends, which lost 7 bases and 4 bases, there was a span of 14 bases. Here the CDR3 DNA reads TGTGCCAGCATCCCTCCCGGGACATATAATTCACCCCTCCACTTT. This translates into CASIPPGTYNSPLHF.

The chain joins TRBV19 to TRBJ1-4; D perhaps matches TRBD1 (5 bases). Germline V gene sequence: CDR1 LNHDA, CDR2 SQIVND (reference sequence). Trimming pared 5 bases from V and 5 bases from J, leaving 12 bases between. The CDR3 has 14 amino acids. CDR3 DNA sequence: TGTGCCAGTAGTTTGACAGCAAGGAATGAAAAACTGTTTTTT. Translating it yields CASSLTARNEKLFF.

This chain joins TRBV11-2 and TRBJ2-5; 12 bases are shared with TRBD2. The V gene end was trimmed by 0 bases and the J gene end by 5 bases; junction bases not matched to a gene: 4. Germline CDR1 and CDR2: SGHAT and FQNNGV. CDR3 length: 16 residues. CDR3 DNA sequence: TGTGCCAGCAGCTTAGACAGACTAGCGGGGGTGGAGACCCAGTACTTC. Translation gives CASSLDRLAGVETQYF.

Here the CDR3 reads CASSLGGQGYQPQHF. The DNA of the CDR3 is TGTGCCAGCAGTTTAGGGGGACAGGGTTATCAGCCCCAGCATTTT. The chain joins TRBV28 to TRBJ1-5; 9 bases map to TRBD1. Germline V gene lookup returns CDR1 MDHEN and CDR2 SYDVKM. V shed 2 bases, J shed 5 bases, and the junction held 4 bases outside the gene matches. This CDR3 has 15 residues.

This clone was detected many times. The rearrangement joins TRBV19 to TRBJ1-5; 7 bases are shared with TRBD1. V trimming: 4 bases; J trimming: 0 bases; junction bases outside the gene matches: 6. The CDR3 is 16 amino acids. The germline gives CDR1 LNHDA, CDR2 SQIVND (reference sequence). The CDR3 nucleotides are TGTGCCAGTAGTAAGGGACAGAGCAATAGCAATCAGCCCCAGCATTTT. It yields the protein CASSKGQSNSNQPQHF.

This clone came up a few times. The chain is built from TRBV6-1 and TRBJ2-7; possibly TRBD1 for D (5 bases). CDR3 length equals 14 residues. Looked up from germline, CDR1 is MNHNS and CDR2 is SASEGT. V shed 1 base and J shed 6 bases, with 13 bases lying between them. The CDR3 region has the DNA TGTGCCAGCAGTGAAGTGATCCAGGGCCCCGAGCAGTACGTC. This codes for CASSEVIQGPEQYV.

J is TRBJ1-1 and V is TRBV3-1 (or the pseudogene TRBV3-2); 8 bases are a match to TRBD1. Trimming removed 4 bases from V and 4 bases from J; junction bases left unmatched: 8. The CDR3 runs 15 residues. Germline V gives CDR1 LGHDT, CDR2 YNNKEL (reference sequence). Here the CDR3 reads CASSPPDRDGTEAFF. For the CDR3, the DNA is TGTGCCAGCAGCCCCCCGGACAGGGACGGCACTGAAGCTTTCTTT.

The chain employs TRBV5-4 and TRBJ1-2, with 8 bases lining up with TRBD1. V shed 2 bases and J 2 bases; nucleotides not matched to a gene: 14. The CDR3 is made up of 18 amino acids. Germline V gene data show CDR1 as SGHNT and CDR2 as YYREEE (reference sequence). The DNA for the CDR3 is TGTGCCAGCAGCTTATCTCCAGGGGGCAGGGTACCCAACTATGGCTACACCTTC. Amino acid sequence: CASSLSPGGRVPNYGYTF. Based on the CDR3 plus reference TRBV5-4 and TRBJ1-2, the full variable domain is ETGVTQSPTHLIKTRGQQVTLRCSSQSGHNTVSWYQQALGQGPQFIFQYYREEENGRGNFPPRFSGLQFPNYSSELNVNALELDDSALYLCASSLSPGGRVPNYGYTFGSGTRLTVV.

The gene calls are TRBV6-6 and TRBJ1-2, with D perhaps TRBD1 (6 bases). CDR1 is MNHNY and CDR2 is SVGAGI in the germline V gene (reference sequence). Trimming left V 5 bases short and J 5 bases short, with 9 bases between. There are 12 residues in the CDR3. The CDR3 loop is CASSEGGYGYTF. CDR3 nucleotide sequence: TGTGCCAGCAGTGAGGGGGGGTATGGCTACACCTTC.

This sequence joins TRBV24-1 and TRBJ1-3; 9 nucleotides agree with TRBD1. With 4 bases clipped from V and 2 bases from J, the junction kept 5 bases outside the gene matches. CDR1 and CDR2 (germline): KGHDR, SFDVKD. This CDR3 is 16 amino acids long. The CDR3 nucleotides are TGTGCCACCAGTGAAGGGGACAGGGATGCTGGAAACACCATATATTTT. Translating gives CATSEGDRDAGNTIYF.

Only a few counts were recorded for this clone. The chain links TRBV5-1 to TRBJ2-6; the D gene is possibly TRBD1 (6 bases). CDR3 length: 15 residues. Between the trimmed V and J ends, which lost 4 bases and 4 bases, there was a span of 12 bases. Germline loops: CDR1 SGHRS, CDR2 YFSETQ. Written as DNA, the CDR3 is TGCGCCAGCAGCCCCCCAGGGGCCGGGGCCAACGTCCTGACTTTC. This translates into CASSPPGAGANVLTF. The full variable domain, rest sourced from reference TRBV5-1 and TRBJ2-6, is KAGVTQTPRYLIKTRGQQVTLSCSPISGHRSVSWYQQTPGQGLQFLFEYFSETQRNKGNFPGRFSGRQFSNSRSEMNVSTLELGDSALYLCASSPPGAGANVLTFGAGSRLTVL.

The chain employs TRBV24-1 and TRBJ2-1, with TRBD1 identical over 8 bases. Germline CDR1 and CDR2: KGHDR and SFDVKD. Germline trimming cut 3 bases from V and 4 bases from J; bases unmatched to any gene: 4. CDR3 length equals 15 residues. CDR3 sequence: CATSDGQGPYNEQFF. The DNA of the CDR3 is TGTGCCACCAGTGATGGACAGGGCCCTTACAATGAGCAGTTCTTC.

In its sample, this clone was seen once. The CDR3 bases are TGTGCCAGCAGTTTTACGTCATACAGGGCAAATCAGCCCCAGCATTTT. This codes for CASSFTSYRANQPQHF. The chain couples TRBV6-6 to TRBJ1-5; tentative D call: TRBD1 (6 bases). The CDR3 has 16 residues. Trimming took 4 bases from V and 4 from J, leaving 17 bases between them. Germline CDR1 reads MNHNY; CDR2 reads SVGAGI (reference sequence).

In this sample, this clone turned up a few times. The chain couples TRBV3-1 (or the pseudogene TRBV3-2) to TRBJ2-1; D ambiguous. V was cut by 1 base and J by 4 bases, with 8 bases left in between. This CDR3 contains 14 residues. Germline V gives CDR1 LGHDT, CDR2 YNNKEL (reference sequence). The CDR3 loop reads CASSQGVQYNEQFF. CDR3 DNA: TGTGCCAGCAGCCAAGGAGTCCAATACAATGAGCAGTTCTTC.

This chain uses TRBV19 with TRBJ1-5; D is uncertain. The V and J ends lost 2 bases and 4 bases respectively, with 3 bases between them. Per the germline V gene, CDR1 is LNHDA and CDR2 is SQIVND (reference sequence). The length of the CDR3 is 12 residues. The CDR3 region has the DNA TGTGCCAGTAGTATACAGAATCAGCCCCAGCATTTT. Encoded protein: CASSIQNQPQHF.

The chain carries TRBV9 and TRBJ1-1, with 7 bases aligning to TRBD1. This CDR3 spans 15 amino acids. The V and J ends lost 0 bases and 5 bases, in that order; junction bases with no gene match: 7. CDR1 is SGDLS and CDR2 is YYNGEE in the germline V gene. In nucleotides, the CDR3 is TGTGCCAGCAGCGTAGCGGAGGGGGCCGGAACTGAAGCTTTCTTT. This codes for CASSVAEGAGTEAFF.

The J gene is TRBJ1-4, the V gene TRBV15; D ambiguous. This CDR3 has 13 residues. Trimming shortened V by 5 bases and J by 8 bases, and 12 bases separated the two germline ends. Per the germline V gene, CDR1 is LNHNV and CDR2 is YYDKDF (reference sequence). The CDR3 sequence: CATSVYREEKLFF. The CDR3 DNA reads TGTGCCACCAGCGTTTACCGGGAGGAAAAACTGTTTTTT.

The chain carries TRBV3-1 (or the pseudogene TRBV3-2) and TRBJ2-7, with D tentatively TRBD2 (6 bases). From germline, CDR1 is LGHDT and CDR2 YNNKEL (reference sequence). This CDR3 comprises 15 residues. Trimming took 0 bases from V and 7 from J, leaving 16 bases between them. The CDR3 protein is CASSQEGKRAGEQYF. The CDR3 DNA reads TGTGCCAGCAGCCAAGAAGGGAAGAGGGCGGGGGAGCAGTACTTC.

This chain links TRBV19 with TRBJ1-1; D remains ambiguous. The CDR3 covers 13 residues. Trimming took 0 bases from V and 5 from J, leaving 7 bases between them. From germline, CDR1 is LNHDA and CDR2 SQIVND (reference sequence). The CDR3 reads CASSIDRRTEAFF. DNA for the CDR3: TGTGCCAGTAGTATAGATAGGAGAACTGAAGCTTTCTTT.

CDR3 DNA: TGTGCCAGCAGCCAGAGGCGAGGTAGTCTCCAAGAGACCCAGTACTTC. This encodes CASSQRRGSLQETQYF. The J gene is TRBJ2-5, the V gene TRBV14; D unresolved. The CDR3 sequence is 16 residues long. In germline, CDR1 is SGHDN, CDR2 FVKESK. The V end lost 3 bases, the J end lost 1 base, and 15 bases lay between the germline ends.

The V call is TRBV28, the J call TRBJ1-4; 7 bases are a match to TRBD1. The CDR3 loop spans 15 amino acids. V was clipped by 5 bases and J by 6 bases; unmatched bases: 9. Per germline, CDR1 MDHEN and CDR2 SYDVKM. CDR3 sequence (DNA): TGTGCCAGCAGTAAGGACAGGTCGGTGGATGAAAAACTGTTTTTT. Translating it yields CASSKDRSVDEKLFF. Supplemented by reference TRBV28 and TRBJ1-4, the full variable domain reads DVKVTQSSRYLVKRTGEKVFLECVQDMDHENMFWYRQDPGLGLRLIYFSYDVKMKEKGDIPEGYSVSREKKERFSLILESASTNQTSMYLCASSKDRSVDEKLFFGSGTQLSVL.

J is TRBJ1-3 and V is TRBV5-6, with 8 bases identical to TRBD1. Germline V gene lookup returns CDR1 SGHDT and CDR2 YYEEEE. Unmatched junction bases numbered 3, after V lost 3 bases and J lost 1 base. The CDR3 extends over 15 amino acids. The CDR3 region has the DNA TGTGCCAGCAGCTGGGACAGGACGTCTGGAAACACCATATATTTT. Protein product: CASSWDRTSGNTIYF.